These 13 T cell receptor beta chains came from one sample sequenced in a study of cytomegalovirus exposure and HLA in healthy donors. Vbeta (60) and Jbeta (13) primers were used in the PCR. Generated by immunoSEQ multiplex PCR, the TCRdb table keeps only in-frame clones and is missing some. The repertoire consists of around 110,000 clones, with less than 80% occurring once and the leading ten covering roughly 10%. Sequenced: PBMCs. These receptors were taken from a woman aged 40-49 years in good health and CMV-seropositive.

The chain recombines TRBV9 with TRBJ1-4; D not certain. The V and J ends lost 4 bases and 8 bases respectively, with 15 bases between them. Germline-derived CDR1 and CDR2 are SGDLS and YYNGEE. This CDR3 has 14 residues. The CDR3 loop is CASSRTVTGEKLFF. CDR3 DNA: TGTGCCAGCAGCCGGACTGTCACTGGGGAAAAACTGTTTTTT.

The genes are TRBV5-1 and TRBJ2-2; 11 bases map to TRBD2. CDR1 SGHRS and CDR2 YFSETQ come from the germline V gene. The CDR3 has 17 amino acids. The junction had 9 bases not matched to a gene; V was cut back by 4 bases and J by 4 bases. DNA of the CDR3: TGCGCCAGCAGCAGGGGACTAGCGGAGAGGGGCACCGGGGAGCTGTTTTTT. Translated: CASSRGLAERGTGELFF.

This clone was seen once. The chain employs TRBV11-3 and TRBJ2-5; D gene uncertain. The length of the CDR3 is 15 residues. The germline gives CDR1 SGHNT, CDR2 YENEEA. V was cut by 1 base and J by 1 base, with 10 bases left in between. CDR3 residues: CASSLGVFPQETQYF. In DNA form, the CDR3 reads TGTGCCAGCAGCTTAGGCGTTTTCCCCCAAGAGACCCAGTACTTC.

The chain uses TRBV5-4 and TRBJ2-1, with 9 bases matching TRBD2. CDR1 SGHNT and CDR2 YYREEE come from the germline V gene (reference sequence). J lost 5 bases, V lost 0 bases, and 3 bases had no gene match. The CDR3 totals 15 residues. CDR3 amino acids: CASSLAGGRDNEQFF. DNA for the CDR3: TGTGCCAGCAGCTTGGCCGGCGGGAGGGACAATGAGCAGTTCTTC.

This clone was observed once. The chain uses TRBV9 and TRBJ2-1; TRBD2 agrees at 8 bases. Trimming took 1 base from V and 8 from J; bases not matched to a gene: 5. The germline V gene has CDR1 SGDLS and CDR2 YYNGEE. The CDR3 consists of 14 residues. The DNA for the CDR3 is TGTGCCAGCAGCGTAACGGGAGGGTACGATGAGCAGTTCTTC. This translates into CASSVTGGYDEQFF.

The gene calls are TRBV5-6 and TRBJ1-2, with 7 bases aligning to TRBD1. With V trimmed by 0 bases and J by 0 bases, 11 bases remained unmatched. This CDR3 spans 18 amino acids. Per the germline V gene, CDR1 is SGHDT and CDR2 is YYEEEE. CDR3 in DNA: TGTGCCAGCAGCTTGGTGGGGACAGAACGTACTGCTAACTATGGCTACACCTTC. Encoded protein: CASSLVGTERTANYGYTF.

In the case of this clone: This CDR3 is also generated by other DNA sequences in the sample. In nucleotides, the CDR3 is TGCGCCAGCAGCCCCGGGACAGGGGGGCCTTTAGGTCAGCCCCAGCATTTT. Residues: CASSPGTGGPLGQPQHF. This chain uses TRBV5-1 with TRBJ1-5; 11 nucleotides align to TRBD1. Germline V gene lookup returns CDR1 SGHRS and CDR2 YFSETQ. This CDR3 comprises 17 residues. The J segment lost 6 bases and the V segment lost 4 bases, leaving 12 bases of the junction unmatched.

This chain uses TRBV5-1 with TRBJ2-3; 9 positions match TRBD2. The germline CDR1 and CDR2 sequences are SGHRS and YFSETQ. J lost 0 bases, V lost 3 bases, and 8 bases had no gene match. CDR3 length: 17 amino acids. CDR3 sequence reads: CASSSKVGLASTDTQYF. CDR3 in DNA: TGCGCCAGCAGCTCGAAAGTGGGACTAGCTAGCACAGATACGCAGTATTTT.

The V gene is TRBV7-3, the J gene TRBJ2-1; 11 positions agree with TRBD1. The CDR3 spans 15 residues. The V gene end was trimmed by 6 bases and the J gene end by 10 bases; junction bases not matched to a gene: 11. The germline V gene has CDR1 SGHTA and CDR2 FQGTGA. This chain's CDR3 is CASSLVGDRGSEQFF. CDR3 sequence (DNA): TGTGCCAGCAGTCTCGTGGGGGACAGGGGGTCGGAGCAGTTCTTC.

This chain uses TRBV15 with TRBJ2-1; D gene unclear. Per germline, CDR1 LNHNV and CDR2 YYDKDF (reference sequence). The CDR3 consists of 12 residues. The V gene lost 3 bases and the J gene lost 12 bases, with 12 bases spanning the gap. Here the CDR3 reads CATSSMTYGQFF. The CDR3 DNA reads as TGTGCCACCAGCAGTATGACTTATGGGCAGTTCTTC.

This sequence joins TRBV9 and TRBJ2-1, with D possibly TRBD1 on 5 matching bases. The CDR3 spans 16 residues. V was shortened by 0 bases and J by 6 bases, with 16 bases between the two germline ends. Germline loops: CDR1 SGDLS, CDR2 YYNGEE. Here the CDR3 DNA reads TGTGCCAGCAGCGTAGACGTGAGGCAGGGCGGCAATGAGCAGTTCTTC. It is translated as CASSVDVRQGGNEQFF.

The V and J genes are TRBV7-6 and TRBJ2-5; a weak D match, TRBD2 (6 bases). The CDR3 has 16 amino acids. Germline lookup yields CDR1 SGHVS and CDR2 FNYEAQ. Trimming pared 2 bases from V and 4 bases from J, leaving 17 bases between. The CDR3 here is CASSLYSWGDGETQYF. The CDR3 DNA sequence: TGTGCCAGCAGCTTATACAGCTGGGGGGATGGAGAGACCCAGTACTTC. Filled out from reference TRBV7-6 and TRBJ2-5, the complete variable domain reads GAGVSQSPRYKVTKRGQDVALRCDPISGHVSLYWYRQALGQGPEFLTYFNYEAQQDKSGLPNDRFSAERPEGSISTLTIQRTEQRDSAMYRCASSLYSWGDGETQYFGPGTRLLVL.

CDR3 bases: TGTGCCAGCAGCTTAAACCGGGGTAGCGGGACGGAGACCCAGTACTTC. This sequence encodes CASSLNRGSGTETQYF. The chain has TRBV11-2 and TRBJ2-5, with 8 bases lining up with TRBD2. The CDR3 sequence is 16 residues long. Germline CDR1 and CDR2: SGHAT and FQNNGV. V lost 2 bases to trimming and J lost 5 bases; unmatched junction nucleotides: 10.